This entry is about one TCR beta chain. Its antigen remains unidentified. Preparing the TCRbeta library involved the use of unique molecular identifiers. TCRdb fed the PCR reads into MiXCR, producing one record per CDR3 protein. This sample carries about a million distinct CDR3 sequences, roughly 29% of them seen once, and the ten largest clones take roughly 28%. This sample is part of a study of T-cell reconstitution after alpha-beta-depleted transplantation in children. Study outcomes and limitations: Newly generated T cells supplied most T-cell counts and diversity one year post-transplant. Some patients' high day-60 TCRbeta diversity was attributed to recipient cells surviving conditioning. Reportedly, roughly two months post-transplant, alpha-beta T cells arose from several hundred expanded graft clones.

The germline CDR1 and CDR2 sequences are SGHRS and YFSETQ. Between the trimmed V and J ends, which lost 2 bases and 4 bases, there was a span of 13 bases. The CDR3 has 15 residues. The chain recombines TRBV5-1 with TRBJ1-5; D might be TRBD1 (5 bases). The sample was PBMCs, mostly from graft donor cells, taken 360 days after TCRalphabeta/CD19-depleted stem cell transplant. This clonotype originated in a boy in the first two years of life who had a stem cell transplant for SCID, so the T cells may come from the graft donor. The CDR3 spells CASSFAGALNQPQHF. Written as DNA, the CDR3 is TGCGCCAGCAGCTTCGCTGGGGCACTAAATCAGCCCCAGCATTTT. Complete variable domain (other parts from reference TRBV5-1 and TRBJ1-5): KAGVTQTPRYLIKTRGQQVTLSCSPISGHRSVSWYQQTPGQGLQFLFEYFSETQRNKGNFPGRFSGRQFSNSRSEMNVSTLELGDSALYLCASSFAGALNQPQHFGDGTRLSIL.